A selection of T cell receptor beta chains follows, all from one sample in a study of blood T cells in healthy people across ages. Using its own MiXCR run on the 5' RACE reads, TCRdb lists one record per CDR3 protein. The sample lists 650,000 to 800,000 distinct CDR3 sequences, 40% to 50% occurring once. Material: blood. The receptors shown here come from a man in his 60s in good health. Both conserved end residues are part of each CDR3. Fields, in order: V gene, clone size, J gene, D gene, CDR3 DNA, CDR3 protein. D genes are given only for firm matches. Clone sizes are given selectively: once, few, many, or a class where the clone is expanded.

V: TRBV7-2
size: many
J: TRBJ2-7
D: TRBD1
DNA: TGTGCCAGCAGCTCTCGACTCCCTCAGGGGGATTCCTACGAGCAGTACTTC
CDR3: CASSSRLPQGDSYEQYF

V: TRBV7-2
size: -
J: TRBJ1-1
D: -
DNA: TGTGCCAGCAGCGGCGGGGGTTACACTGAAGCTTTCTTT
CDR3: CASSGGGYTEAFF

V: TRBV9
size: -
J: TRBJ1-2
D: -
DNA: TGTGCCAGCAGCCCCTGGACAGAGGGGGCTAACTATGGCTACACCTTC
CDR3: CASSPWTEGANYGYTF

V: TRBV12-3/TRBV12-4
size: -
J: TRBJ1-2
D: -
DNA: TGTGCCAGCAGTACTCAGGGGCACTATGGCTACACCTTC
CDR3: CASSTQGHYGYTF

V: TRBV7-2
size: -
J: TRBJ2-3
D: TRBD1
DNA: TGTGCCAGCAGCTTGGGACAGGGCCTGCGCACAGATACGCAGTATTTT
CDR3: CASSLGQGLRTDTQYF

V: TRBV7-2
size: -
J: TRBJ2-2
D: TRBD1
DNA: TGTGCCAGCAGCTTAATAGGGGGCCTTAACACCGGGGAGCTGTTTTTT
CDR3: CASSLIGGLNTGELFF

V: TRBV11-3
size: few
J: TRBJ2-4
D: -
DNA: TGTGCCAGCACGGAGAAAAACACTCAGTACTTC
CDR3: CASTEKNTQYF

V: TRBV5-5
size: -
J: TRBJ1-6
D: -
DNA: TGTGCCAGCAGCTTGGTTCATAATTCACCCCTCCACTTT
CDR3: CASSLVHNSPLHF

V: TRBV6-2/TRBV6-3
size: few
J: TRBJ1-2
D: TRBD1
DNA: TGTGCCAGCAGTTACGGGGACAGGTCCTTCTATGGCTACACCTTC
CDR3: CASSYGDRSFYGYTF

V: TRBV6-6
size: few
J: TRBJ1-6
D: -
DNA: TGTGCCAGTACGGAGCAGGGGATGAGTACCCTCCACTTT
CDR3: CASTEQGMSTLHF

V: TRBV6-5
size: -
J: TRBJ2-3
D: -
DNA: TGTGCCAGCAGTTACTTCGGGGTGGGCACAGATACGCAGTATTTT
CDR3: CASSYFGVGTDTQYF

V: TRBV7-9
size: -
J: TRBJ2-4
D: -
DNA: TGTGCCAGCAGCTTAGGGTGGACTGGGAACATTCAGTACTTC
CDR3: CASSLGWTGNIQYF

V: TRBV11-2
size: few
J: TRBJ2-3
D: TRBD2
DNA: TGTGCCAGCAGCTTAGATAGACTAGCGGGGGGCACAGATACGCAGTATTTT
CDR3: CASSLDRLAGGTDTQYF

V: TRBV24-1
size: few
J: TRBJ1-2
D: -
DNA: TGTGCCACCAGTGATTTATTCAAGTCAGATGGCTACACCTTC
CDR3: CATSDLFKSDGYTF